These T cell receptor beta chains were read from a single sample in a study of tumour-infiltrating T cells in Burkitt lymphoma. TCRdb's table, derived via immunoSEQ multiplex PCR, lists solely in-frame clones and lacks some. Counted here are around 14,000 clones, roughly 77% occurring once; the ten biggest clones make up approximately 7.7%. Sequenced sample: tumor tissue. All receptors come from a human donor with diffuse large B-cell lymphoma. Each CDR3 is given with its conserved first and last residue. A D gene is named only where the DNA matches it firmly. Part of the rows lack a size; the others show once, few, many or a class for expanded clones.

abundance,v_gene,j_gene,d_gene,CDR3nt,CDR3aa
-,TRBV29-1,TRBJ1-2,-,TGCAGCGTTGATTGGCTGGTGTGGACGGGAGCTAACTATGGCTACACCTTC,CSVDWLVWTGANYGYTF
-,TRBV4-1,TRBJ2-5,-,TGCGCCAGCAGCCAAGATCCCCGCGTTGGAGAGACCCAGTACTTC,CASSQDPRVGETQYF
-,TRBV4-1,TRBJ1-5,-,TGCGCCAGCAGCCAAGTGGGTCGGGGGGATCAGCCCCAGCATTTT,CASSQVGRGDQPQHF
-,TRBV27,TRBJ2-2,-,TGTGCCAGCAGTTCCTTGGTCCCAAGGGGGACACGGGCCGGGGAGCTGTTTTTT,CASSSLVPRGTRAGELFF
-,TRBV29-1,TRBJ2-1,TRBD2,TGCAGCGGGGGGACTATTTCATCCGAGCAGTTCTTC,CSGGTISSEQFF
-,TRBV6-6,TRBJ2-5,TRBD2,TGTGCCAGCAGTACAGGACTAGCGGGAGGAGGTGAGACCCAGTACTTC,CASSTGLAGGGETQYF
-,TRBV9,TRBJ2-1,-,TGTGCCAGCAGCCCTCTAGCTGAAGCCTACAATGAGCAGTTCTTC,CASSPLAEAYNEQFF
-,TRBV4-1,TRBJ2-5,-,TGCGCCAGCAGCCCCCGGGGCCGCGACCAAGAGACCCAGTACTTC,CASSPRGRDQETQYF
-,TRBV2,TRBJ2-7,TRBD1,TGTGCCAGCACGGCCGGGACAGGTCTCTACGAGCAGTACTTC,CASTAGTGLYEQYF
once,TRBV5-1,TRBJ1-3,-,TGCGCCAGCAGGCCCACGACCGTGACTGGAAACACCATATATTTT,CASRPTTVTGNTIYF
-,TRBV5-8,TRBJ1-1,TRBD1,TGTGCCAGCAGCTTGGTGCAGGGGGACACTGAAGCTTTCTTT,CASSLVQGDTEAFF
once,TRBV7-9,TRBJ1-5,-,TGTGCCAGCAGCTTAGCAGAACAGCCCCAGCATTTT,CASSLAEQPQHF
-,TRBV5-6,TRBJ1-1,-,TGTGCCAGCAGCTTTGGTGGGGGCACTGAAGCTTTCTTT,CASSFGGGTEAFF
-,TRBV9,TRBJ1-3,-,TGTGCCAGTAAAGAACGCTCTGGAAACACCATATATTTT,CASKERSGNTIYF